This T cell receptor (beta chain) was identified during a study of Tregs in tolerant kidney transplant recipients. Findings and caveats of the study: Findings come from small patient numbers and require larger validation. The most relevant donor-specific Treg TCRbeta repertoire apparently came from expansion with activated donor B cells.

Repertoires were generated with immunoSEQ multiplex PCR, while TCRdb's copy carries only in-frame clones and drops some. The sample holds around 31,000 clones, 65% to 85% seen once. Comments on this clone: Its antigen is currently unknown.

Trimming removed 0 bases from V and 6 bases from J, with 7 bases in between. The germline V gene has CDR1 SGHRS and CDR2 YFSETQ. This CDR3 has 13 residues. This TCR was recovered from a human donor in good health. Sequencing was carried out using Tregs from blood cultured with allogeneic cells. The V call is TRBV5-1, the J call TRBJ2-1; D ambiguous. CDR3 protein: CASSLEGGNEQFF. The CDR3 DNA sequence: TGCGCCAGCAGCTTGGAGGGCGGCAATGAGCAGTTCTTC.